What follows are 13 T cell receptor beta chains derived from one specimen sequenced in a study of T cells in tuberculosis (dated by TCRdb to the late 2010s). The method behind the library was the immunoSEQ multiplex PCR assay. TCRdb limited this immuneACCESS table to in-frame rearrangements with V and J called. A share of clones is missing; checked studies link under half to unresolved V genes, and the rest is unexplained. The sample contains 30,000 to 35,000 clones, about nine tenths of them found a single time. Together, the top ten hold around 7.7% of the sample. Sample: PBMCs. The receptors were gathered from a donor aged 10 to 29 with latent tuberculosis or without tuberculosis infection. Some clones in this sample may be carry-over from other donors' samples.

In this sample, this clone turned up a few times. CDR3 region: CASSLARGSDEQYF. The DNA of the CDR3 is TGTGCCAGCAGCTTGGCCAGGGGTTCTGACGAGCAGTACTTC. J is TRBJ2-7 and V is TRBV5-4; a possible D gene is TRBD1 (6 bases). There are 14 residues in the CDR3. Trimming stripped 0 bases from V and 5 bases from J, with 12 bases between. Germline CDR1 and CDR2: SGHNT and YYREEE (reference sequence).

This clone was observed a single time. The chain joins TRBV6-6 to TRBJ1-2; a weak D match, TRBD1 (5 bases). The V end was cut by 6 bases, the J end by 4 bases, with 18 bases between. This CDR3 has 15 amino acids. Germline V CDR1 and CDR2: MNHNY, SVGAGI (reference sequence). The CDR3 DNA reads as TGTGCCAGCAGCCTCAAACCGGGACTAGGCTATGGCTACACCTTC. Protein product: CASSLKPGLGYGYTF.

Only one count was recorded for this clone. V gene TRBV5-1 combines with J gene TRBJ2-7, with a possible D match to TRBD2 (6 bases). V was shortened by 6 bases and J by 5 bases, with 9 bases between the two germline ends. The CDR3 length is 11 residues. Germline values: CDR1 SGHRS, CDR2 YFSETQ. Here the CDR3 reads CASTGDHEQYF. Written as DNA, the CDR3 is TGCGCCAGCACGGGGGACCACGAGCAGTACTTC.

The chain combines TRBV4-1 with TRBJ1-2; D is unresolved. V dropped 0 bases and J dropped 10 bases, with 9 bases sitting between them. The CDR3 consists of 12 residues. CDR1 and CDR2 from the germline V gene are MGHRA and YSYEKL. As DNA, the CDR3 is TGCGCCAGCAGCCAAGATTCGGAGGTCTACACCTTC. This gives the protein CASSQDSEVYTF.

This clone was seen a single time. V gene TRBV7-2 combines with J gene TRBJ2-1; D is possibly TRBD1 (6 bases). The CDR3 is 17 residues long. CDR1 SGHTA and CDR2 FQGNSA come from the germline V gene. Trimming removed 4 bases from V and 0 bases from J, with 16 bases in between. DNA of the CDR3: TGTGCCAGCAGCTCGCGGACAGCGTTTGGCTCCTACAATGAGCAGTTCTTC. This codes for CASSSRTAFGSYNEQFF. Together with reference TRBV7-2 and TRBJ2-1, the CDR3 gives the full variable domain: GAGVSQSPSNKVTEKGKDVELRCDPISGHTALYWYRQSLGQGLEFLIYFQGNSAPDKSGLPSDRFSAERTGGSVSTLTIQRTQQEDSAVYLCASSSRTAFGSYNEQFFGPGTRLTVL.

V gene TRBV11-2 combines with J gene TRBJ1-4; 7 bases are a match to TRBD1. This CDR3 is built from 14 residues. In germline, CDR1 is SGHAT, CDR2 FQNNGV. Unmatched junction bases numbered 5, after V lost 5 bases and J lost 5 bases. CDR3 sequence (DNA): TGTGCCAGCAGCCTGACAGGGACGAATGAAAAACTGTTTTTT. Translation: CASSLTGTNEKLFF. Variable domain in full (rest from reference TRBV11-2 and TRBJ1-4): EAGVAQSPRYKIIEKRQSVAFWCNPISGHATLYWYQQILGQGPKLLIQFQNNGVVDDSQLPKDRFSAERLKGVDSTLKIQPAKLEDSAVYLCASSLTGTNEKLFFGSGTQLSVL.

The genes are TRBV10-3 and TRBJ2-6; the match to TRBD1 covers 9 bases. Germline CDR1 is ENHRY and CDR2 is SYGVKD. The ends lost 6 bases at V and 1 base at J; junction bases unmatched: 7. The CDR3 has 17 residues. The CDR3 DNA reads TGTGCCATCAGCCCGGGACAGGGTAATTCTGGGGCCAACGTCCTGACTTTC. Translated: CAISPGQGNSGANVLTF.

This chain connects TRBV5-1 to TRBJ2-5, with a tentative D call TRBD1 (6 bases). Trimming removed 4 bases at V and 6 bases at J, with 13 bases between. The CDR3 extends over 13 amino acids. CDR1 SGHRS and CDR2 YFSETQ come from the germline V gene. CDR3 DNA sequence: TGCGCCAGCAGCCCGGGCCAGGGGCAGACCCAGTACTTC. Its protein product is CASSPGQGQTQYF.

The chain couples TRBV28 to TRBJ2-6, with D possibly matching TRBD2 (6 bases). This CDR3 comprises 17 residues. Germline V gene data show CDR1 as MDHEN and CDR2 as SYDVKM. Trimming took 3 bases from V and 2 from J, leaving 14 bases between them. CDR3 nucleotides: TGTGCCAGCAGTTTGGAGGGGCTCCTAGCTGGGGCCAACGTCCTGACTTTC. Residues: CASSLEGLLAGANVLTF.

This chain connects TRBV28 to TRBJ2-5, with 9 bases identical to TRBD2. The germline gives CDR1 MDHEN, CDR2 SYDVKM. This CDR3 spans 13 amino acids. V shed 8 bases and J 1 base; nucleotides not matched to a gene: 2. The chain's CDR3 is CASLTSGQETQYF. The CDR3 coding sequence is TGTGCCAGCCTGACTAGCGGCCAAGAGACCCAGTACTTC.

The chain combines TRBV28 with TRBJ2-5; TRBD1 agrees at 8 bases. Germline V gene lookup returns CDR1 MDHEN and CDR2 SYDVKM. CDR3 length: 11 residues. The junction had 5 bases not matched to a gene; V was cut back by 10 bases and J by 7 bases. CDR3 in amino acids: CATDRAGTQYF. In nucleotides, the CDR3 is TGTGCCACGGACAGGGCGGGGACCCAGTACTTC. Looking up the rest from reference TRBV28 and TRBJ2-5 gives the full variable domain: DVKVTQSSRYLVKRTGEKVFLECVQDMDHENMFWYRQDPGLGLRLIYFSYDVKMKEKGDIPEGYSVSREKKERFSLILESASTNQTSMYLCATDRAGTQYFGPGTRLLVL.

This chain connects TRBV9 to TRBJ2-3; tentatively, D is TRBD2 (7 bases). Trimming shortened V by 0 bases and J by 5 bases, and 19 bases separated the two germline ends. The CDR3 loop spans 17 amino acids. CDR1 and CDR2 from the germline V gene are SGDLS and YYNGEE. CDR3 residues: CASSVGALGGGLDTQYF. CDR3 sequence (DNA): TGTGCCAGCAGCGTAGGGGCCCTAGGGGGGGGCCTAGATACGCAGTATTTT.

The chain joins TRBV27 to TRBJ2-2; 10 nucleotides line up with TRBD1. The V segment lost 3 bases and the J segment 4 bases; nucleotides outside the gene matches: 11. Germline CDR1 reads MNHEY; CDR2 reads SMNVEV (reference sequence). There are 18 residues in the CDR3. The CDR3 DNA follows: TGTGCCAGCAGTTTCGACAGGGGGCGAGAGGATATCACCGGGGAGCTGTTTTTT. Its protein is CASSFDRGREDITGELFF.